These 10 T cell receptor beta chains share one sample of origin, sequenced in a study of T cells in Graves' hyperthyroidism and ophthalmopathy. RNA transcripts served as the template for amplifying TCR beta CDR3 regions. The primer set for the first-round RT-PCR of the TCR CDR3 was HTBI. TCRdb reprocessed the multiplex PCR reads with MiXCR, giving one entry per CDR3 protein. The sample includes fewer than 750,000 distinct CDR3 sequences, around 15% seen only once; the top ten take 4% to 5.5%. The sample taken for sequencing was blood. All receptors come from a woman in her thirties or forties with Graves' ophthalmopathy.

The DNA of the CDR3 is TGTGCCAGCAGCTTGACCCCCGACAGGGGGCCGCACGAGCAGTACTTC. Translating gives CASSLTPDRGPHEQYF. The chain employs TRBV11-2 and TRBJ2-7, with 10 bases fitting TRBD1. Germline values: CDR1 SGHAT, CDR2 FQNNGV. CDR3 length: 16 amino acids. V gave up 3 bases and J gave up 5 bases; unmatched junction bases: 10.

This clonotype showed up many times. The genes are TRBV12-3 or TRBV12-4 and TRBJ1-5; 8 bases map to TRBD1. CDR3 size: 14 residues. V shed 1 base, J shed 16 bases, and the junction held 12 bases outside the gene matches. The CDR3 DNA reads as TGTGCCAGCAGTTTAGGAAAAGGGGACAGGAAGGAACATTTT. This sequence encodes CASSLGKGDRKEHF.

This clonotype was counted many times. The CDR3 loop is CASSPGQGPSPLHF. CDR3 nucleotides: TGTGCCAGCAGTCCAGGACAGGGACCTTCACCCCTCCACTTT. The chain joins TRBV2 to TRBJ1-6, with 8 bases that match TRBD1. The CDR3 is 14 residues long. In germline, CDR1 is SNHLY, CDR2 FYNNEI. V shed 5 bases and J 9 bases; nucleotides not matched to a gene: 6.

The chain combines TRBV30 with TRBJ1-3; D is unresolved. Germline lookup yields CDR1 GTSNPN and CDR2 SVGIG (reference sequence). V was clipped by 3 bases and J by 5 bases, with 5 bases between them. CDR3 length: 11 residues. In nucleotides, the CDR3 is TGTGCCTGGAGGCTCAGAAACACCATATATTTT. Its translation: CAWRLRNTIYF.

The V gene is TRBV6-5, the J gene TRBJ1-2, with no clear D. This CDR3 comprises 16 residues. V lost 0 bases and J 4 bases, leaving 15 bases between the germline ends. The germline gives CDR1 MNHEY, CDR2 SVGAGI. CDR3 in amino acids: CASSYSVALGSYGYTF. In DNA, the CDR3 is TGTGCCAGCAGTTACTCGGTAGCCCTTGGATCCTATGGCTACACCTTC.

This clonotype was detected many times. The rearrangement joins TRBV20-1 to TRBJ2-2, with 14 bases fitting TRBD2. Germline CDR1 and CDR2: DFQATT and SNEGSKA (reference sequence). The V segment lost 6 bases and the J segment 6 bases; nucleotides outside the gene matches: 6. This CDR3 is built from 15 residues. CDR3 residues: CSAPGLAGDPGELFF. The CDR3 bases are TGCAGTGCCCCGGGACTAGCGGGAGACCCCGGGGAGCTGTTTTTT.

This clonotype has at least ten counts. This rearrangement joins TRBV2 to TRBJ2-4; D perhaps matches TRBD2 (5 bases). The ends were cut back, 6 bases at V and 8 bases at J, with 17 bases in the middle. The germline V gene encodes CDR1 SNHLY and CDR2 FYNNEI. The CDR3 runs 14 residues. CDR3 bases: TGTGCCAGCAGCCCCCCCACTAGTTTTCACATTCAGTACTTC. Translated: CASSPPTSFHIQYF.

The chain has TRBV3-1 and TRBJ1-1, with 9 bases identical to TRBD1. CDR3 length: 14 residues. J lost 6 bases, V lost 1 base, and 3 bases had no gene match. Germline-derived CDR1 and CDR2 are LGHDT and YNNKEL (reference sequence). CDR3 coding DNA: TGTGCCAGCAGCCAAGGAACAGGGGGCGCTGAAGCTTTCTTT. Encoded protein: CASSQGTGGAEAFF.

This clonotype was found many times. The chain couples TRBV19 to TRBJ1-2; 7 positions agree with TRBD1. In germline, CDR1 is LNHDA, CDR2 SQIVND (reference sequence). The CDR3 extends over 14 amino acids. V lost 3 bases to trimming and J lost 3 bases; unmatched junction nucleotides: 4. The CDR3 region has the DNA TGTGCCAGTAGTATTTCTGGGACAGACTATGGCTACACCTTC. This encodes CASSISGTDYGYTF.

This chain connects TRBV29-1 to TRBJ2-5, with D possibly TRBD1 on 5 matching bases. The CDR3 extends over 15 amino acids. V was shortened by 0 bases and J by 0 bases, with 11 bases between the two germline ends. CDR1 SQVTM and CDR2 ANQGSEA come from the germline V gene. This CDR3 reads CSVEDQQEYQETQYF. The CDR3 DNA follows: TGCAGCGTTGAAGACCAACAGGAGTACCAAGAGACCCAGTACTTC.